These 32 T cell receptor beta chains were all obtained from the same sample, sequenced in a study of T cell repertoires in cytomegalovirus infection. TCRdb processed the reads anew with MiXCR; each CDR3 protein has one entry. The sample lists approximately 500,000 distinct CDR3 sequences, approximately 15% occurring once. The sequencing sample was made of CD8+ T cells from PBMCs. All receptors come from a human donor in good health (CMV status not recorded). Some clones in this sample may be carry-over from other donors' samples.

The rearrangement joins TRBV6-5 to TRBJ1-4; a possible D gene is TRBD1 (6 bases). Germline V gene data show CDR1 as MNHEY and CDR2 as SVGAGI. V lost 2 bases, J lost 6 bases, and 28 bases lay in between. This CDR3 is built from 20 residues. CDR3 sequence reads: CASSYPRTLGGVIQDEKLFF. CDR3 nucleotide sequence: TGTGCCAGCAGTTACCCACGGACTTTAGGGGGAGTGATTCAGGATGAAAAACTGTTTTTT.

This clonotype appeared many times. The CDR3 protein is CASSEPLTYEQYF. Here the CDR3 DNA reads TGTGCCAGCAGTGAACCTTTAACCTACGAGCAGTACTTC. This chain joins TRBV6-1 and TRBJ2-7; D not resolved. Trimming pared 2 bases from V and 2 bases from J, leaving 7 bases between. The CDR3 is made up of 13 amino acids. Germline V gene sequence: CDR1 MNHNS, CDR2 SASEGT.

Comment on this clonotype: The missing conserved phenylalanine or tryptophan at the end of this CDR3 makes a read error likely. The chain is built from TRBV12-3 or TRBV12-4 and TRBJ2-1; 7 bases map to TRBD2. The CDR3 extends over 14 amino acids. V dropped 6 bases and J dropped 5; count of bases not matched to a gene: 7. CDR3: CASSPVAGDNEQFL. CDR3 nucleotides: TGTGCCAGCAGCCCAGTGGCGGGAGACAATGAGCAGTTCTTA.

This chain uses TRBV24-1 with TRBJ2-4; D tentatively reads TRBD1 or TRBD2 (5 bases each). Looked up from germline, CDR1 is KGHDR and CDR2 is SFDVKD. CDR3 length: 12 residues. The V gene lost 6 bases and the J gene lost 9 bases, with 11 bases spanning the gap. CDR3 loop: CATSTDSGIQYF. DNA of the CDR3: TGTGCCACCAGTACCGACAGCGGCATTCAGTACTTC.

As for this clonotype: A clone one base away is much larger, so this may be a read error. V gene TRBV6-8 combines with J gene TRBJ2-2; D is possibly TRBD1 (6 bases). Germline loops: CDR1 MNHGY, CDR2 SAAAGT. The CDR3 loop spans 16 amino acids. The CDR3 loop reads CASSYSWTENTGVLFF. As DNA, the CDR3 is TGTGCCAGCAGTTACTCATGGACAGAGAACACCGGGGTGCTGTTTTTT.

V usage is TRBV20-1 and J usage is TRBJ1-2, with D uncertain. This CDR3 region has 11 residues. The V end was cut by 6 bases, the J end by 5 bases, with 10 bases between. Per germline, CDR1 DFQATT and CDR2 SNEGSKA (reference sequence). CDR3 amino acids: CSAAFGYGYTF. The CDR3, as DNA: TGCAGTGCGGCTTTTGGGTATGGCTACACCTTC.

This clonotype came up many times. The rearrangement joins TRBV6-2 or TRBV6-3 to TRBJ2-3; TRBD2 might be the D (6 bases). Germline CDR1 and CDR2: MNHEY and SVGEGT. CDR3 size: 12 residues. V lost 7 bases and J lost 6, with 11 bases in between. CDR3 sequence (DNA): TGTGCCAGCATCGGGGGTATGGATACGCAGTATTTT. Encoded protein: CASIGGMDTQYF.

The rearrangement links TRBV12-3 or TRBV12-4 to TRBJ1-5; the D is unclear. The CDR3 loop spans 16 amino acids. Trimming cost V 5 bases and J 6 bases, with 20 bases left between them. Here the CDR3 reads CASSTPDYSGSQPQHF. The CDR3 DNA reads TGTGCCAGCAGTACCCCAGACTATAGCGGGAGTCAGCCCCAGCATTTT.

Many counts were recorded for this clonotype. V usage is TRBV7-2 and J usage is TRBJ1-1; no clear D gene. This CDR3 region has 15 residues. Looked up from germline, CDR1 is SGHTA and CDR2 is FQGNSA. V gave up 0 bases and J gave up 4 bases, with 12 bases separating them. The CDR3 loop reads CASSLAGSSSTEAFF. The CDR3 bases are TGTGCCAGCAGCTTAGCGGGCAGTTCTTCCACTGAAGCTTTCTTT.

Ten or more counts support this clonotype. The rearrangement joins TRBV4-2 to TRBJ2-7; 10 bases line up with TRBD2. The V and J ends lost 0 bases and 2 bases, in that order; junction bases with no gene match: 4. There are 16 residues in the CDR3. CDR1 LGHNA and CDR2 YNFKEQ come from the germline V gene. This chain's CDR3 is CASSQDELAGTYEQYF. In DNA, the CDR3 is TGTGCCAGCAGCCAAGATGAACTAGCGGGAACCTACGAGCAGTACTTC.

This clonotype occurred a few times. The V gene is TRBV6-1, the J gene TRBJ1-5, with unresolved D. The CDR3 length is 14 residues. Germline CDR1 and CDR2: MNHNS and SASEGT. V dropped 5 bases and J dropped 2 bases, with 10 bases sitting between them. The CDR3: CASSPRHGNQPQHF. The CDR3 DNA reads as TGTGCCAGCAGTCCCCGACATGGCAATCAGCCCCAGCATTTT.

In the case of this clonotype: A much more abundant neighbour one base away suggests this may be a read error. The CDR3 protein is CASSAGGGDGYTF. As DNA, the CDR3 is TGTGCCAGCAGCGCGGGGGGAGGGGATGGCTACACCTTC. This rearrangement joins TRBV7-3 to TRBJ1-2, with D possibly TRBD1 on 5 matching bases. The V and J ends lost 5 bases and 6 bases respectively, with 13 bases between them. Germline loops: CDR1 SGHTA, CDR2 FQGTGA. The CDR3 totals 13 residues.

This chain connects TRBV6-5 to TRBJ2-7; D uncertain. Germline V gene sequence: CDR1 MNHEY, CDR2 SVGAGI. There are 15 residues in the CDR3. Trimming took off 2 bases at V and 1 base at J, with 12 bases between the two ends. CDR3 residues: CASSYKGLPSYEQYF. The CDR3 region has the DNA TGTGCCAGCAGTTACAAGGGCCTACCTTCCTACGAGCAGTACTTC.

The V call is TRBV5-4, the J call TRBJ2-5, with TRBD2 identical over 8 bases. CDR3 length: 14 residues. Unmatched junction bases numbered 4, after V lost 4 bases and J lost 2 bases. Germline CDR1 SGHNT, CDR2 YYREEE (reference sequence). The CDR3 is CASSISGTQETQYF. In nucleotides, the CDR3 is TGTGCCAGCAGCATTAGCGGGACACAAGAGACCCAGTACTTC.

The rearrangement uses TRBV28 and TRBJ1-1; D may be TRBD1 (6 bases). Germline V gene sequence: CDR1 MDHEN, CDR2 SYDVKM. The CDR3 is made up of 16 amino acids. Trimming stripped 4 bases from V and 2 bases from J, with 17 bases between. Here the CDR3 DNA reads TGTGCCAGCAGTTCCCCTGGGACAACATTTAACACTGAAGCTTTCTTT. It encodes CASSSPGTTFNTEAFF.

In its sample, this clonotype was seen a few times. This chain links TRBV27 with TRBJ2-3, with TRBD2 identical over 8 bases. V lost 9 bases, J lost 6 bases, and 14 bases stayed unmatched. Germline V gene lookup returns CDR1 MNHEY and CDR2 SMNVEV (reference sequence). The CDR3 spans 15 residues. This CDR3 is CASTEGTSGGDTQYF. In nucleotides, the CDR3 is TGTGCCAGTACTGAGGGGACTAGTGGGGGGGATACGCAGTATTTT.

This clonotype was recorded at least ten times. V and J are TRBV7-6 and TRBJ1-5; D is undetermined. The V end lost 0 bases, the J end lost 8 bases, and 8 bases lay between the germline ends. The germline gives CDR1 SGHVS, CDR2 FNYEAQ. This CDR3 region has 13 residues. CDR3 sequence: CASSLALAKPQHF. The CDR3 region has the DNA TGTGCCAGCAGCTTAGCTCTAGCTAAGCCCCAGCATTTT.

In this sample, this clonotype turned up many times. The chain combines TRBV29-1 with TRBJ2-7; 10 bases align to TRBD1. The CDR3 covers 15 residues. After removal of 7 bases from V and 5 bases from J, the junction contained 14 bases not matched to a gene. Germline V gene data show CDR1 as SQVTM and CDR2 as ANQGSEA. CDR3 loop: CSGEIPGQGMHEQYF. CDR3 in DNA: TGCAGCGGGGAAATTCCGGGACAGGGGATGCACGAGCAGTACTTC.

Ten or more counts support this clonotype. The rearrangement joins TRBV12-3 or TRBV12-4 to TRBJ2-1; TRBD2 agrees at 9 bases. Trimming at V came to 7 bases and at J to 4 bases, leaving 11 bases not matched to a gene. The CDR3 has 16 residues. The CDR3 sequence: CASTPIAGDLYNEQFF. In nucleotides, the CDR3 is TGTGCCAGCACTCCAATAGCGGGAGACCTTTACAATGAGCAGTTCTTC.

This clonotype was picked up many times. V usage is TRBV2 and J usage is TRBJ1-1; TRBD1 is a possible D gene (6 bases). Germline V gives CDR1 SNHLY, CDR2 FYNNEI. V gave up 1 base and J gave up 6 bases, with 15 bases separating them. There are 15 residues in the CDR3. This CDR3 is CASSEESTGIPEAFF. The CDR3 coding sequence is TGTGCCAGCAGTGAAGAATCCACAGGGATTCCTGAAGCTTTCTTT.

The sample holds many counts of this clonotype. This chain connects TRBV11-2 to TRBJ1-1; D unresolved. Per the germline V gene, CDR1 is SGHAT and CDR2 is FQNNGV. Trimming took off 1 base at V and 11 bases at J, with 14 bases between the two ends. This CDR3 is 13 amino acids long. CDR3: CASSLVAGDGAFF. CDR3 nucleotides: TGTGCCAGCAGCTTAGTGGCTGGGGATGGGGCTTTCTTT.

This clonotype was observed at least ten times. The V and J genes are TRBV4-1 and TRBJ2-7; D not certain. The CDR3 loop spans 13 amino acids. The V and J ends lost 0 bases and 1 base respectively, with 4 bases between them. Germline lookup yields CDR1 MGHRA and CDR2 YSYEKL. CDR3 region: CASSQDRSYEQYF. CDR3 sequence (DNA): TGCGCCAGCAGCCAAGACAGATCCTACGAGCAGTACTTC.

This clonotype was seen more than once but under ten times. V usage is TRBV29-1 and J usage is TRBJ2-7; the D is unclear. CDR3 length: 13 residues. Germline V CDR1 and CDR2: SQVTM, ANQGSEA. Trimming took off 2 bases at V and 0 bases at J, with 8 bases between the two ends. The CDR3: CSVEILGSYEQYF. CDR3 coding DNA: TGCAGCGTTGAAATATTAGGCTCCTACGAGCAGTACTTC.

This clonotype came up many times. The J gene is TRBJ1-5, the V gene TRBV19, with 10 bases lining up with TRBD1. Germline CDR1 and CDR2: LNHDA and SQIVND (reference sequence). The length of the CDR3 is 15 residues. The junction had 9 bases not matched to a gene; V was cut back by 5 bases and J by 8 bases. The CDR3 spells CASSWDRGTLEPQHF. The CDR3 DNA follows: TGTGCCAGTAGTTGGGACAGGGGAACCCTGGAGCCCCAGCATTTT.

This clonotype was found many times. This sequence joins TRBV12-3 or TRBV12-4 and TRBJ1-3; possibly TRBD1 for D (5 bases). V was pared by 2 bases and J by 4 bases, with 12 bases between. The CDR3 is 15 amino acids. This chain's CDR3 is CASSLKGFSGNTIYF. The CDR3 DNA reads TGTGCCAGCAGTTTAAAGGGGTTCTCGGGAAACACCATATATTTT.

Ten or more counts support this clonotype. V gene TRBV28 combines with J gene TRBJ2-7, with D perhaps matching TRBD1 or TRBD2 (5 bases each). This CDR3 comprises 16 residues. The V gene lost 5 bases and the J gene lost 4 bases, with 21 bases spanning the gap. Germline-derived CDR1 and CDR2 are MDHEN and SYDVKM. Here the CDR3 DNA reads TGTGCCAGCAGTGGGCCGGGACCAGCCGGGTCGTACGAGCAGTACTTC. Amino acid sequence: CASSGPGPAGSYEQYF. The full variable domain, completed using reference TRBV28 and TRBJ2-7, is DVKVTQSSRYLVKRTGEKVFLECVQDMDHENMFWYRQDPGLGLRLIYFSYDVKMKEKGDIPEGYSVSREKKERFSLILESASTNQTSMYLCASSGPGPAGSYEQYFGPGTRLTVT.

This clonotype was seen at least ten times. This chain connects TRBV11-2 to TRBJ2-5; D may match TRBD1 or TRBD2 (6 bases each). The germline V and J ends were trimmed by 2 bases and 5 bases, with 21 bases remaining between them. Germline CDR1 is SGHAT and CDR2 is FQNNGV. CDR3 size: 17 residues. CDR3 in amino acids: CASSLSGWAGGRETQYF. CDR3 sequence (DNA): TGTGCCAGCAGCTTAAGTGGGTGGGCTGGGGGGCGGGAGACCCAGTACTTC.

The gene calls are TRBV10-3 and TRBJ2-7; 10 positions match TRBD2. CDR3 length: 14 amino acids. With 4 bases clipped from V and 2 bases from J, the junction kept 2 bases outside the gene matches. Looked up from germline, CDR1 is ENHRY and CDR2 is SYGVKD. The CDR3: CAISGLAGAYEQYF. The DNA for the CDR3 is TGTGCCATCAGTGGACTAGCGGGTGCCTACGAGCAGTACTTC.

The CDR3 nucleotides read TGTGCCAGCAGCCAAGCCAAAACTATTATCCTCCCCTTCACTGAAGCTTTCTTT. Residues: CASSQAKTIILPFTEAFF. The chain couples TRBV4-2 to TRBJ1-1, with D unresolved. The V and J ends lost 1 base and 4 bases respectively, with 22 bases between them. The CDR3 runs 18 residues. CDR1 and CDR2 (germline): LGHNA, YNFKEQ.

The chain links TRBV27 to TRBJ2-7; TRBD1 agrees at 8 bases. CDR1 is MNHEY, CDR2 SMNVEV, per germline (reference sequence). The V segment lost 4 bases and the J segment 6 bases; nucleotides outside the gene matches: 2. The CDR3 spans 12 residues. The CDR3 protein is CASSWGTGEQYF. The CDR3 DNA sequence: TGTGCCAGCAGTTGGGGGACAGGCGAGCAGTACTTC.

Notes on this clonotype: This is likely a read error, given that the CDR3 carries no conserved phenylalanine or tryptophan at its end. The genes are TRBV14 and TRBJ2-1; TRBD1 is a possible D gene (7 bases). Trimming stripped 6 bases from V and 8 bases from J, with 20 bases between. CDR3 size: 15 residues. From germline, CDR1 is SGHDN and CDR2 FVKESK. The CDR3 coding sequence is TGTGCCAGCAGTCAGACTAGGGGGCCCCTACATGAGCAGTTCTTA. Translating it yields CASSQTRGPLHEQFL.

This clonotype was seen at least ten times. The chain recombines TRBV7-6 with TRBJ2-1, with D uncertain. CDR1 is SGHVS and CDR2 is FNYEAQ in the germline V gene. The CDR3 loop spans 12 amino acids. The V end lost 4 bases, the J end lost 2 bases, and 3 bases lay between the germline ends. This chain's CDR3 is CASSYPYNEQFF. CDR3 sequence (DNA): TGTGCCAGCAGCTATCCCTACAATGAGCAGTTCTTC.